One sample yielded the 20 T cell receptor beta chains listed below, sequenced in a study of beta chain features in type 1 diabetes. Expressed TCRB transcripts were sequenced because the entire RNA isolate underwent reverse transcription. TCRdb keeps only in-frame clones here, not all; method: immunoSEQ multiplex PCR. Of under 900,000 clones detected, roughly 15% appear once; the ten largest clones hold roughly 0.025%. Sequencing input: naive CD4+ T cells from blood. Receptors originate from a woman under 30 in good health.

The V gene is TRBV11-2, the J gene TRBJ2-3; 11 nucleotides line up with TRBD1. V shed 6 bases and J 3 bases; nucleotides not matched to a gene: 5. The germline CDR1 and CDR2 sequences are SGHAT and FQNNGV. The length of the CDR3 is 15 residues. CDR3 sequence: CASSTGTGGTDTQYF. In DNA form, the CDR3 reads TGTGCCAGCAGTACCGGGACAGGGGGAACAGATACGCAGTATTTT.

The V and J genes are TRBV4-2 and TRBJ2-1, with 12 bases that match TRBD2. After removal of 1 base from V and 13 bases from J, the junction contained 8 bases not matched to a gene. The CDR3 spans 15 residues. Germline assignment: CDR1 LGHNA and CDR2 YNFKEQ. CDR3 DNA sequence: TGTGCCAGCAGCCAAGTGGGACTAGCGGGCGAGACTCAGTTCTTC. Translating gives CASSQVGLAGETQFF.

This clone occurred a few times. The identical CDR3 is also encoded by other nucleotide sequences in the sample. The CDR3 DNA reads as TGTGCCAGCAGCTCGACTAGCGGGAGTAATGAGCAGTTCTTC. Residues: CASSSTSGSNEQFF. V usage is TRBV7-2 and J usage is TRBJ2-1; 12 bases agree with TRBD2. J lost 7 bases, V lost 4 bases, and 2 bases had no gene match. The CDR3 contains 14 residues. Per germline, CDR1 SGHTA and CDR2 FQGNSA.

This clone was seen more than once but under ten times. CDR3 sequence reads: CASSYWARGPEAFF. CDR3 coding DNA: TGTGCCAGCAGTTACTGGGCTCGGGGGCCTGAAGCTTTCTTT. The rearrangement joins TRBV6-5 to TRBJ1-1, with D perhaps TRBD1 (6 bases). This CDR3 spans 14 amino acids. The germline gives CDR1 MNHEY, CDR2 SVGAGI. Trimming cost V 1 base and J 6 bases, with 12 bases left between them.

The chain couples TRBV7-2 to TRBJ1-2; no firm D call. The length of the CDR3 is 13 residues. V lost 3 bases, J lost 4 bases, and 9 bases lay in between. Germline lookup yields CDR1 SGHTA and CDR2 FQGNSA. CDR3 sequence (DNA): TGTGCCAGCAGCTTGGGCAGGATCTATGGCTACACCTTC. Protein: CASSLGRIYGYTF.

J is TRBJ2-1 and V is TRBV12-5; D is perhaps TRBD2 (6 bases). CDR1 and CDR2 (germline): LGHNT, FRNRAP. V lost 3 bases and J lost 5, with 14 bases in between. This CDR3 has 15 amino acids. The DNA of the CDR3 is TGTGCTAGTGGTTTCGGGCGACTAGATAACAATGAGCAGTTCTTC. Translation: CASGFGRLDNNEQFF. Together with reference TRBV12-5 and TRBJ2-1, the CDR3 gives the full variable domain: DARVTQTPRHKVTEMGQEVTMRCQPILGHNTVFWYRQTMMQGLELLAYFRNRAPLDDSGMPKDRFSAEMPDATLATLKIQPSEPRDSAVYFCASGFGRLDNNEQFFGPGTRLTVL.

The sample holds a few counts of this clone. CDR3 sequence reads: CAGGLAGGGTGELFF. The CDR3 DNA sequence: TGTGCCGGCGGACTAGCGGGAGGCGGCACCGGGGAGCTGTTTTTT. The J gene is TRBJ2-2, the V gene TRBV28; 14 bases line up with TRBD2. There are 15 residues in the CDR3. After removal of 11 bases from V and 4 bases from J, the junction contained 6 bases not matched to a gene. Germline CDR1 MDHEN, CDR2 SYDVKM.

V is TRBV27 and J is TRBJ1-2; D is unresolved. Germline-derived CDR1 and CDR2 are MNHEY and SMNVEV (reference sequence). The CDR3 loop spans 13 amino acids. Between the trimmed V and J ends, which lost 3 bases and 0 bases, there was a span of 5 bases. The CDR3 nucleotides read TGTGCCAGCAGTTTGGGGTCTAACTATGGCTACACCTTC. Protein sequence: CASSLGSNYGYTF.

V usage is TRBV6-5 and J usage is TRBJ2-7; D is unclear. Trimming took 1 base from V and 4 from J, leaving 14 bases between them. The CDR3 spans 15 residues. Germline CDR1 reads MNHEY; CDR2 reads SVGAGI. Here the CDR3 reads CASSYYGLGSYEQYF. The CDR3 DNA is TGTGCCAGCAGTTACTACGGCCTTGGGTCTTACGAGCAGTACTTC.

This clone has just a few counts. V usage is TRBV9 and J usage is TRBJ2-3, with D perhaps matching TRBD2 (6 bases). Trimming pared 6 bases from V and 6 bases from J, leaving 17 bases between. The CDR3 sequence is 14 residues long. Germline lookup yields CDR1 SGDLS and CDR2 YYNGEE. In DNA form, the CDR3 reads TGTGCCAGCACTCGCGGGATTACCTCCGATACGCAGTATTTT. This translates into CASTRGITSDTQYF.

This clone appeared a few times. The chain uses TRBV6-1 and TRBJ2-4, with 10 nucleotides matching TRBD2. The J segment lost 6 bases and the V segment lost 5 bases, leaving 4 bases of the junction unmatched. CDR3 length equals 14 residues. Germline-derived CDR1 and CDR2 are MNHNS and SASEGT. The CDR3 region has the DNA TGTGCCAGCAGTTCTCCTAGCGGGGGAAACATTCAGTACTTC. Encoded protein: CASSSPSGGNIQYF.

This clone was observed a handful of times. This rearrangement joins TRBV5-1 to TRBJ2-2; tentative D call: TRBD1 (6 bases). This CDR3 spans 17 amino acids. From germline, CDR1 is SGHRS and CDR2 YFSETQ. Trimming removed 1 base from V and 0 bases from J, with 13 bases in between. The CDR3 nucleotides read TGCGCCAGCAGCTTGTCACCCGGGACAACGAACACCGGGGAGCTGTTTTTT. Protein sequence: CASSLSPGTTNTGELFF.

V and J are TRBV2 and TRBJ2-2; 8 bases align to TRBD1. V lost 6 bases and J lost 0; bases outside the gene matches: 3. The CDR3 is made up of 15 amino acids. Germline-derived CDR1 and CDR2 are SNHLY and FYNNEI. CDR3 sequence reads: CASRVTGANTGELFF. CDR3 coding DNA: TGTGCCAGCAGGGTGACAGGGGCGAACACCGGGGAGCTGTTTTTT.

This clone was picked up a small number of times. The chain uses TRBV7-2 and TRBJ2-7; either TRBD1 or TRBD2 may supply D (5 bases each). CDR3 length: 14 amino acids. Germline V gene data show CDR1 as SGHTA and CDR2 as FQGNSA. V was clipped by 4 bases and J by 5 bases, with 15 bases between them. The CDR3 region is CASSSFGAGDEQYF. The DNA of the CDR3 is TGTGCCAGCAGCTCATTCGGGGCCGGGGACGAGCAGTACTTC. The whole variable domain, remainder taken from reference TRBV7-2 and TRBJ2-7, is GAGVSQSPSNKVTEKGKDVELRCDPISGHTALYWYRQSLGQGLEFLIYFQGNSAPDKSGLPSDRFSAERTGGSVSTLTIQRTQQEDSAVYLCASSSFGAGDEQYFGPGTRLTVT.

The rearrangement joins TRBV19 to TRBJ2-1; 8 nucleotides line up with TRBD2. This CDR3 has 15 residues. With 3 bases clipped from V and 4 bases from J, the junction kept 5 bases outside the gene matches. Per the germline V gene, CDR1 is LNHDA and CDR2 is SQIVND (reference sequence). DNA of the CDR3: TGTGCCAGTAGTATTATACTAGCGGATTACAATGAGCAGTTCTTC. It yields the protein CASSIILADYNEQFF.

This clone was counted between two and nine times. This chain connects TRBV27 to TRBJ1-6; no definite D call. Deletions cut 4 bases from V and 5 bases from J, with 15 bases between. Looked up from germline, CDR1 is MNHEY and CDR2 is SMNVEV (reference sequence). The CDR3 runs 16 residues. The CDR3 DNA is TGTGCCAGCAGTTCTCGGGTATCCGGGGATAATTCACCCCTCCACTTT. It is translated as CASSSRVSGDNSPLHF.

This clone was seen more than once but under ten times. The CDR3 coding sequence is TGTGCCAGCAGTTTGGCGTGGGGCTCCTACAATGAGCAGTTCTTC. Amino acid sequence: CASSLAWGSYNEQFF. The V gene is TRBV28, the J gene TRBJ2-1; D not resolved. CDR1 and CDR2 (germline): MDHEN, SYDVKM. V lost 3 bases, J lost 0 bases, and 9 bases lay in between. The CDR3 is 15 residues long.

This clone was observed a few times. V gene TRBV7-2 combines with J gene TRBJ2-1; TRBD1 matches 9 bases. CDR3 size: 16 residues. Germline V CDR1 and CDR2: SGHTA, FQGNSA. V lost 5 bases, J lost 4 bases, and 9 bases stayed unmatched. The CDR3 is CASSPPGTGTYNEQFF. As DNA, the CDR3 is TGTGCCAGCAGCCCCCCCGGGACAGGGACGTACAATGAGCAGTTCTTC.

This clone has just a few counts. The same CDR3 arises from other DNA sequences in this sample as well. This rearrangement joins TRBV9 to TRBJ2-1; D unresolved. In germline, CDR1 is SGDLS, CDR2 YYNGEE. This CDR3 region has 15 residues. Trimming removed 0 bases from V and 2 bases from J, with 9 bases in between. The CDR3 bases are TGTGCCAGCAGCGTAGCCGGTGCCCCCTACAATGAGCAGTTCTTC. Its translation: CASSVAGAPYNEQFF.

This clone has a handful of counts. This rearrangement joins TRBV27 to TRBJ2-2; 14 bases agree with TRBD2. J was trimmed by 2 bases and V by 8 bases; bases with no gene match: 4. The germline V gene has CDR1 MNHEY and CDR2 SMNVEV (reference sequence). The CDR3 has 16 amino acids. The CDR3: CASLGLAGVNTGELFF. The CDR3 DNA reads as TGTGCCAGCCTGGGACTAGCGGGAGTAAACACCGGGGAGCTGTTTTTT.